This T cell receptor (beta chain) was observed in a study of identical twins. Study conclusions and caveats: Weaker excess twin sharing was seen among beta out-of-frame sequences.

TCRdb reprocessed the 5' RACE reads via MiXCR and lists one record per CDR3 protein. The table lists 520,000 or so distinct CDR3 sequences, around 20% of them singletons. This clonotype was recorded a few times. The antigen remains undetermined. Trimming took 3 bases from V and 7 from J, leaving 6 bases between them. The germline V gene encodes CDR1 DFQATT and CDR2 SNEGSKA (reference sequence). The CDR3 covers 10 residues. Separately, the same data were catalogued under a study of T cells expressing NK-cell markers. Per that study: There were seven HCMV-seropositive donors and one seronegative donor among the eight sequenced. The dominant NKG2C+ clonotypes represented about 1.0-7.5% of CD8+ T cells in six donors.

The sequenced sample was CD4+ T cells sorted from blood. The chain couples TRBV20-1 to TRBJ2-5; D not certain. This receptor was taken from a woman under 30 in good health. CDR3 region: CSASGPTQYF. Written as DNA, the CDR3 is TGCAGTGCTAGTGGGCCGACCCAGTACTTC.